Following are 8 T cell receptor beta chains from one sample sequenced in a study of cytomegalovirus exposure and HLA in healthy donors. Vbeta (60) and Jbeta (13) primers were used in the PCR. Data came from immunoSEQ multiplex PCR; TCRdb stores just in-frame clones and leaves some out. The sample consists of some 180,000 clones, roughly 79% of them appearing once. Input material: PBMCs. The source is a male donor in good health and CMV-seronegative.

The rearrangement uses TRBV9 and TRBJ1-5, with no clear D. The CDR3 sequence is 14 residues long. Trimming removed 0 bases from V and 7 bases from J, with 11 bases in between. Per germline, CDR1 SGDLS and CDR2 YYNGEE. The CDR3: CASSVGGGLQPQHF. In DNA, the CDR3 is TGTGCCAGCAGCGTAGGAGGAGGGTTGCAGCCCCAGCATTTT.

This chain joins TRBV7-2 and TRBJ1-2, with TRBD1 matching over 7 bases. The CDR3 consists of 13 residues. The ends lost 3 bases at V and 4 bases at J; junction bases unmatched: 2. Per germline, CDR1 SGHTA and CDR2 FQGNSA. For the CDR3, the DNA is TGTGCCAGCAGCTTTCGGGACAGCTATGGCTACACCTTC. Encoded protein: CASSFRDSYGYTF.

This chain joins TRBV7-8 and TRBJ2-7; weak D call: TRBD1 (5 bases). Germline V gene data show CDR1 as SGHVS and CDR2 as FQNEAQ. The V gene lost 1 base and the J gene lost 1 base, with 11 bases spanning the gap. CDR3 length: 15 amino acids. The CDR3 DNA is TGTGCCAGCAGCTTAGGACAGCCAGGATCCTACGAGCAGTACTTC. Residues: CASSLGQPGSYEQYF.

This chain uses TRBV6-6 with TRBJ1-6; 9 nucleotides line up with TRBD1. The CDR3 contains 16 residues. CDR1 and CDR2 from the germline V gene are MNHNY and SVGAGI (reference sequence). V was clipped by 4 bases and J by 5 bases; unmatched bases: 6. The CDR3: CASSWAGQGNNSPLHF. The CDR3 DNA sequence: TGTGCCAGCAGTTGGGCGGGACAGGGAAATAATTCACCCCTCCACTTT.

The CDR3 loop reads CASSPGTGGYGYTF. CDR3 sequence (DNA): TGTGCCAGCAGCCCGGGGACAGGGGGATATGGCTACACCTTC. The chain is built from TRBV9 and TRBJ1-2, with 11 bases fitting TRBD1. The germline CDR1 and CDR2 sequences are SGDLS and YYNGEE. V lost 4 bases to trimming and J lost 5 bases; unmatched junction nucleotides: 4. The CDR3 is 14 amino acids.

As concerns this clone: Germline and junction disagree at one end, which may indicate a read error. This sequence joins TRBV7-8 and TRBJ1-1, with TRBD1 matching 8 bases. The length of the CDR3 is 14 residues. Germline lookup yields CDR1 SGHVS and CDR2 FQNEAQ. CDR3 sequence (DNA): TGTGCCAGCAGCTTAGGACAGGGGAAAAGCGAGGCTTCCTTT. Its translation: CASSLGQGKSEASF.

The genes are TRBV10-3 and TRBJ1-5, with D possibly TRBD1 on 6 matching bases. From germline, CDR1 is ENHRY and CDR2 SYGVKD. This CDR3 spans 13 amino acids. Between the trimmed V and J ends, which lost 4 bases and 4 bases, there was a span of 8 bases. CDR3 coding DNA: TGTGCCATCAGTGGGACAGTAAATCAGCCCCAGCATTTT. Translated, it gives CAISGTVNQPQHF.

V usage is TRBV7-3 and J usage is TRBJ2-2, with D hard to call. This CDR3 comprises 14 residues. V lost 2 bases to trimming and J lost 7 bases, with 11 bases between them. Per the germline V gene, CDR1 is SGHTA and CDR2 is FQGTGA. CDR3 region: CASSLDSLNGELFF. CDR3 sequence (DNA): TGTGCCAGCAGCTTAGACTCTTTGAACGGGGAGCTGTTTTTT.